This note documents a single T cell receptor (beta chain) sequence. Its antigen is not known. The junction differs from germline at one of its ends, possibly a read error. The data are from a study of tumor-infiltrating lymphocytes in primary liver carcinoma. The CDR3 has 13 residues. Germline V gene sequence: CDR1 SGHAT, CDR2 FQNNGV. Study-level results: Among the pair types, tumor region pairs showed more overlap than tumor-adjacent and tumor-blood pairs. Tumors carried a top-250-clone fraction significantly exceeding that of blood (p = 0.039).

From unsorted bulk tissue weighing about 20-33 mg, DNA and RNA were co-extracted. A primer matching the constant region was used to make TCR beta cDNA from around 550 ng of total RNA. Slightly modified ARM-PCR with three nested multiplex PCR rounds yielded TCR beta libraries. The first two PCR rounds used TRBV1-TRBV30 primers with a Cbeta primer, 9 to 10 cycles each. Each CDR3 protein is one row after TCRdb ran MiXCR on the multiplex PCR reads. The profile covers about 100,000 distinct CDR3 sequences, with approximately 70% appearing a single time and 9% to 15% taken by the ten largest. The receptor's source is a woman aged 60-75 years with primary liver carcinoma and hepatitis B virus infection. Material for sequencing was liver tumor tissue from sampling region 2. Described subset: tumor region T2, inferior pole. The rearrangement joins TRBV11-2 to TRBJ2-1; 12 bases agree with TRBD2. For the CDR3, the DNA is TGTGTCAGCAGATGGACTAGCGGGGTAGAGCAGTTCTTC. Translating gives CVSRWTSGVEQFF.